The 22 T cell receptor beta chains below come from one sample, sequenced in a study of identical twins. TCRdb analysed the 5' RACE reads with MiXCR anew, one entry per CDR3 protein. The sample has some 500,000 distinct CDR3 sequences, 20% to 25% seen once; the top ten hold 0.75% to 0.95%. The data were also submitted as part of a second study, on T cells expressing NK-cell markers.

Sequencing was done on a sample of CD4+ T cells sorted from blood. The receptors derive from a woman aged 18-29 years in good health.

This clonotype turned up a few times. This sequence joins TRBV7-2 and TRBJ1-5; D is undetermined. CDR1 SGHTA and CDR2 FQGNSA come from the germline V gene. The V and J ends lost 1 base and 1 base respectively, with 11 bases between them. The CDR3 contains 16 residues. This chain's CDR3 is CASSLVGAISNQPQHF. The DNA of the CDR3 is TGTGCCAGCAGCTTAGTGGGAGCGATAAGCAATCAGCCCCAGCATTTT. The full variable domain, completed using reference TRBV7-2 and TRBJ1-5, is GAGVSQSPSNKVTEKGKDVELRCDPISGHTALYWYRQSLGQGLEFLIYFQGNSAPDKSGLPSDRFSAERTGGSVSTLTIQRTQQEDSAVYLCASSLVGAISNQPQHFGDGTRLSIL.

This clonotype has only a few counts. The J gene is TRBJ1-2, the V gene TRBV6-1; weak D call: TRBD1 (5 bases). From germline, CDR1 is MNHNS and CDR2 SASEGT. The V and J ends lost 6 bases and 5 bases respectively, with 13 bases between them. The CDR3 spans 13 residues. This CDR3 is CASSGTGFYGYTF. The CDR3 DNA is TGTGCCAGCAGCGGGACGGGCTTTTATGGCTACACCTTC.

This clonotype was seen a few times. The chain joins TRBV9 to TRBJ1-1, with 8 bases lining up with TRBD1. The V gene's germline CDR1 is SGDLS and CDR2 YYNGEE. The CDR3 runs 16 residues. The V segment lost 5 bases and the J segment 0 bases; nucleotides outside the gene matches: 9. The CDR3 region is CASSGGSQGVNTEAFF. CDR3 in DNA: TGTGCCAGCAGTGGGGGGTCACAGGGGGTGAACACTGAAGCTTTCTTT.

This clonotype has a handful of counts. This chain uses TRBV20-1 with TRBJ2-5; 8 bases match TRBD2. CDR1 DFQATT and CDR2 SNEGSKA come from the germline V gene (reference sequence). V was clipped by 6 bases and J by 3 bases; unmatched bases: 12. This CDR3 region has 15 residues. CDR3 sequence: CSAETFSGMKETQYF. The CDR3 coding sequence is TGCAGTGCCGAGACCTTTAGCGGGATGAAAGAGACCCAGTACTTC.

This clonotype showed up just a few times. Written as DNA, the CDR3 is TGTGCCAGCAGCTCACACCGGGACAGGGCGTACGAGCAGTACTTC. Translating it yields CASSSHRDRAYEQYF. The V gene is TRBV7-2, the J gene TRBJ2-7, with 9 bases fitting TRBD1. V lost 4 bases to trimming and J lost 4 bases; unmatched junction nucleotides: 8. Germline V gene lookup returns CDR1 SGHTA and CDR2 FQGNSA. CDR3 size: 15 residues.

The rearrangement uses TRBV5-1 and TRBJ1-1, with D possibly TRBD1 on 6 matching bases. Germline V gene lookup returns CDR1 SGHRS and CDR2 YFSETQ. This CDR3 has 13 residues. V lost 4 bases, J lost 5 bases, and 12 bases lay in between. CDR3 region: CASSHGQRTEAFF. CDR3 nucleotide sequence: TGCGCCAGCAGCCACGGACAGCGAACTGAAGCTTTCTTT.

V is TRBV20-1 and J is TRBJ2-3; a possible D gene is TRBD2 (5 bases). CDR1 and CDR2 from the germline V gene are DFQATT and SNEGSKA (reference sequence). This CDR3 is 15 amino acids long. V was pared by 6 bases and J by 5 bases, with 21 bases between. As DNA, the CDR3 is TGCAGTGCGCGGGCCCGTAAAGTTAGCGAAGATACGCAGTATTTT. This translates into CSARARKVSEDTQYF.

This clonotype was counted between two and nine times. This chain connects TRBV5-6 to TRBJ2-2, with unresolved D. Germline V gene data show CDR1 as SGHDT and CDR2 as YYEEEE. CDR3 size: 14 residues. Trimming left V 0 bases short and J 6 bases short, with 9 bases between. CDR3 DNA sequence: TGTGCCAGCAGCTTGGATGTTGCATCCGGGGAGCTGTTTTTT. Protein sequence: CASSLDVASGELFF.

The chain uses TRBV7-9 and TRBJ1-2; D perhaps matches TRBD1 (6 bases). V was clipped by 5 bases and J by 1 base, with 11 bases between them. This CDR3 comprises 14 residues. Per the germline V gene, CDR1 is SEHNR and CDR2 is FQNEAQ (reference sequence). The CDR3 DNA is TGTGCCAGCAGCAAGGACAGATATAACTATGGCTACACCTTC. It encodes CASSKDRYNYGYTF.

This clonotype was counted a few times. This rearrangement joins TRBV12-3 or TRBV12-4 to TRBJ2-1; D tentatively reads TRBD1 or TRBD2 (6 bases each). The length of the CDR3 is 13 residues. Trimming left V 7 bases short and J 5 bases short, with 12 bases between. The CDR3 DNA is TGTGCCAGCATTAATAGGGGGGACAATGAGCAGTTCTTC. Protein: CASINRGDNEQFF.

The genes are TRBV20-1 and TRBJ2-5; TRBD1 or TRBD2 may be the D gene (6 bases each). V lost 1 base and J lost 3, with 12 bases in between. The CDR3 is 14 amino acids. From germline, CDR1 is DFQATT and CDR2 SNEGSKA (reference sequence). Here the CDR3 reads CSARGWGAEETQYF. In DNA form, the CDR3 reads TGCAGTGCTAGAGGATGGGGGGCTGAAGAGACCCAGTACTTC.

The J gene is TRBJ2-4, the V gene TRBV20-1; D is ambiguous. The CDR3 is 13 amino acids. CDR1 and CDR2 (germline): DFQATT, SNEGSKA (reference sequence). In DNA form, the CDR3 reads TGCAGCCTTGTGAGTGACGCCAAAAACATTCAGTACTTC. It encodes CSLVSDAKNIQYF.

This clonotype was counted ten times or more. The rearrangement joins TRBV12-3 or TRBV12-4 to TRBJ2-2; tentative D call: TRBD2 (5 bases). CDR3 length: 13 residues. V was shortened by 6 bases and J by 4 bases, with 9 bases between the two germline ends. The CDR3 DNA reads as TGTGCCAGCAGACGGGGTGGCACCGGGGAGCTGTTTTTT. Its protein product is CASRRGGTGELFF.

In this sample, this clonotype turned up many times. The CDR3 sequence is CAISGGDEQFF. DNA for the CDR3: TGTGCCATCAGTGGGGGCGATGAGCAGTTCTTC. V usage is TRBV10-3 and J usage is TRBJ2-1; possibly TRBD1 for D (5 bases). CDR3 length equals 11 residues. V was clipped by 4 bases and J by 8 bases, with 6 bases between them. From germline, CDR1 is ENHRY and CDR2 SYGVKD.

This clonotype was counted only a few times. The chain is built from TRBV7-2 and TRBJ2-7; 7 nucleotides match TRBD1. This CDR3 has 14 amino acids. The germline CDR1 and CDR2 sequences are SGHTA and FQGNSA. V was pared by 1 base and J by 1 base, with 1 base of the junction left unmatched. The CDR3, as DNA: TGTGCCAGCAGCTTAGGGACAGGTTCCTACGAGCAGTACTTC. Translated, it gives CASSLGTGSYEQYF.

This clonotype was counted between two and nine times. The chain couples TRBV11-3 to TRBJ1-1; D is perhaps TRBD1 (6 bases). This CDR3 spans 14 amino acids. The V gene lost 0 bases and the J gene lost 6 bases, with 11 bases spanning the gap. Germline assignment: CDR1 SGHNT and CDR2 YENEEA. CDR3 coding DNA: TGTGCCAGCAGCTTAGATATGTACAGGGCTGAAGCTTTCTTT. Amino acids: CASSLDMYRAEAFF.

This clonotype showed up just once. V usage is TRBV6-1 and J usage is TRBJ2-2, with 12 bases fitting TRBD2. Germline V gene sequence: CDR1 MNHNS, CDR2 SASEGT. This CDR3 contains 14 residues. Germline trimming cut 6 bases from V and 7 bases from J; bases unmatched to any gene: 3. The CDR3 coding sequence is TGTGCCAGCAGGGGACTAGCGGGTAACGGGGAGCTGTTTTTT. Its translation is CASRGLAGNGELFF.

This clonotype turned up a few times. V usage is TRBV12-3 or TRBV12-4 and J usage is TRBJ1-1, with TRBD1 identical over 9 bases. V lost 5 bases, J lost 3 bases, and 4 bases stayed unmatched. This CDR3 has 14 amino acids. The chain's CDR3 is CASSPGTGYTEAFF. The CDR3 coding sequence is TGTGCCAGCAGTCCAGGGACAGGGTACACTGAAGCTTTCTTT.

As regards this clonotype: At one end, the junction sequence differs from germline, possibly due to a read error. CDR3 region: CCARDRKRGRYNEQFF. CDR3 sequence (DNA): TGCTGTGCTAGAGATCGTAAGCGGGGGAGATACAATGAGCAGTTCTTC. The chain couples TRBV20-1 to TRBJ2-1; 8 bases agree with TRBD2. CDR1 and CDR2 (germline): DFQATT, SNEGSKA (reference sequence). The CDR3 runs to 16 residues.

This clonotype was counted only a few times. The V gene is TRBV20-1, the J gene TRBJ2-7, with 10 bases aligning to TRBD2. CDR3 length equals 12 residues. From germline, CDR1 is DFQATT and CDR2 SNEGSKA (reference sequence). The junction had 2 bases not matched to a gene; V was cut back by 6 bases and J by 3 bases. The CDR3 spells CSAVAGGYEQYF. The CDR3 DNA reads as TGCAGTGCCGTAGCGGGAGGCTACGAGCAGTACTTC.

This clonotype was counted only a few times. The V and J genes are TRBV3-1 and TRBJ2-5, with D possibly being TRBD2 (6 bases). Germline CDR1 and CDR2: LGHDT and YNNKEL (reference sequence). Trimming pared 4 bases from V and 4 bases from J, leaving 13 bases between. This CDR3 has 14 amino acids. The DNA of the CDR3 is TGTGCCAGCAGCCGACGACTAGAAGGAGAGACCCAGTACTTC. The encoded protein is CASSRRLEGETQYF.

The sample holds a few counts of this clonotype. The genes are TRBV7-9 and TRBJ1-1; D possibly corresponds to TRBD1 (6 bases). V shed 1 base and J shed 8 bases, with 14 bases lying between them. Germline CDR1 SEHNR, CDR2 FQNEAQ (reference sequence). The CDR3 spans 14 residues. The CDR3 region is CASSLGQEVGEAFF. As DNA, the CDR3 is TGTGCCAGCAGCTTAGGACAGGAGGTAGGGGAAGCTTTCTTT.